This T cell receptor beta chain was observed in a study of T cells in Graves' hyperthyroidism and ophthalmopathy. This clonotype was observed many times. Its antigen is not known. Amplification yielded TCR beta CDR3 regions, with RNA transcripts as the source. Initially, a first-round RT-PCR of the TCR CDR3 employed the HTBI primer set. TCRdb re-analysed the multiplex PCR reads in MiXCR, keeping a single row per CDR3 protein. The sample shows roughly 560,000 distinct CDR3 sequences, 14% to 15% of them seen only once. The CDR3 is made up of 15 amino acids. From germline, CDR1 is SGHKS and CDR2 YYEKEE (reference sequence). Between the trimmed V and J ends, which lost 4 bases and 5 bases, there was a span of 18 bases. Points from the study as a whole: Ophthalmopathy and stable hyperthyroidism were separated by a 13 V-J model.

This TCR was sampled from a woman aged 35 to 49 with Graves' ophthalmopathy. The chain joins TRBV5-5 to TRBJ2-5, with a tentative D call TRBD1 (5 bases). Sequencing input: blood. CDR3 protein: CASSQYVATEETQYF. CDR3 in DNA: TGTGCCAGCAGCCAGTACGTGGCGACAGAGGAGACCCAGTACTTC.